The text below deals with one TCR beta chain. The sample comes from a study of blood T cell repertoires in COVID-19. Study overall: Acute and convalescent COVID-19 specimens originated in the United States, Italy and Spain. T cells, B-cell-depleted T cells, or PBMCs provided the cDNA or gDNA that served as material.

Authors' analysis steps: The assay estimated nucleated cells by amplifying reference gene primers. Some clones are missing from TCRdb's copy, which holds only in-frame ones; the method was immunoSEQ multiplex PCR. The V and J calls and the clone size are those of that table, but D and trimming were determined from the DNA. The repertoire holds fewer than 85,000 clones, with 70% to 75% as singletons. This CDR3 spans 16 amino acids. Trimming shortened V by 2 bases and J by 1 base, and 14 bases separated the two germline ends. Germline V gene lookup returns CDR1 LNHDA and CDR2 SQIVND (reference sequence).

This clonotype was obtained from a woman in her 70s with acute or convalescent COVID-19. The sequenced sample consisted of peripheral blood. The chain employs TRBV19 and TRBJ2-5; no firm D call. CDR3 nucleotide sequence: TGTGCCAGTAGTATATCCCCCAGAGGCGTCCAAGAGACCCAGTACTTC. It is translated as CASSISPRGVQETQYF.